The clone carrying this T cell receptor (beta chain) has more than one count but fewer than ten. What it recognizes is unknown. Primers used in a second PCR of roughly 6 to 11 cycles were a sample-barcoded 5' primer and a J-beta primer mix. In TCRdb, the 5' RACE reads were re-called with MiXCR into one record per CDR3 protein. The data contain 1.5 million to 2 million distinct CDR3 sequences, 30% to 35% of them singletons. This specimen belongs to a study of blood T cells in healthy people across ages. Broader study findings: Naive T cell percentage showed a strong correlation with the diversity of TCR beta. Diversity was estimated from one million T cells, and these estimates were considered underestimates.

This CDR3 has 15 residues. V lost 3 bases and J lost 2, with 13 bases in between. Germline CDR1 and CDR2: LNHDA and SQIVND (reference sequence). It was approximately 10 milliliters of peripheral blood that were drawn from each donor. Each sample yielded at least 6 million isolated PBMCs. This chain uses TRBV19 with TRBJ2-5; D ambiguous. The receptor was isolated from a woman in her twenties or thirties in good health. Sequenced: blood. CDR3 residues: CASSIRGPPQETQYF. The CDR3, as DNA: TGTGCCAGTAGTATCCGAGGCCCCCCACAAGAGACCCAGTACTTC.